This passage covers 31 T cell receptor beta chains from one sample sequenced in a study of T cells in women clearing cervical HPV infection. TCRdb's copy holds only in-frame clones and misses some; the assay was immunoSEQ multiplex PCR. The sample is made up of some 30,000 clones, and the top ten hold about 18% of it. The sample consisted of blood buffy coat. Receptor source: a woman aged 18 to 75 with a cervical HPV16 infection that either progressed to CIN3+ or cleared (not recorded which).

Regarding this clone: The read terminates 3 residues before the CDR3 end, so the remaining end is supplied by the germline J gene. V and J are TRBV2 and TRBJ2-7; 7 nucleotides line up with TRBD1. The trim removed 6 bases at V and 0 bases at J, leaving 5 bases unmatched. This CDR3 region has 14 residues. CDR1 and CDR2 from the germline V gene are SNHLY and FYNNEI. CDR3 amino acids: CASRETGSSYEQYF. CDR3 DNA (partial): TGTGCCAGCAGGGAGACAGGGAGCTCCTACGAG.

On this clone itself: Coverage ceases 3 residues before the CDR3 finishes, and the germline J gene fills in the end. This sequence joins TRBV7-3 and TRBJ1-6; no firm D call. There are 16 residues in the CDR3. In germline, CDR1 is SGHTA, CDR2 FQGTGA. With 6 bases removed from V and 0 bases from J, the gap between germline ends came to 12 bases. The CDR3 DNA, read in part, is TGTGCCAGCAGGCGCAAACAGAGCTCCTATAATTCACCC. This encodes CASRRKQSSYNSP. The whole CDR3 protein reads CASRRKQSSYNSPLHF.

For this clone: The CDR3 end is not reached by the read, which stops 3 residues before it; the germline J gene fills it in. The rearrangement joins TRBV30 to TRBJ1-4, with D tentatively TRBD1 (6 bases). The CDR3 covers 14 residues. Trimming removed 4 bases at V and 4 bases at J, with 13 bases between. CDR1 is GTSNPN, CDR2 SVGIG, per germline (reference sequence). The CDR3 bases that were read are TGTGCCTGGACGTTCGGACAGCATAATGAAAAA. This gives the protein CAWTFGQHNEK. The full CDR3 protein is CAWTFGQHNEKLFF.

CDR3 sequence: CSARVGGGTGELFF. The covered CDR3 bases are TGCAGTGCTAGAGTCGGGGGGGGCACCGGGGAG. The chain links TRBV20-1 to TRBJ2-2; 8 nucleotides line up with TRBD2. From the germline J gene comes the end of the CDR3, since the read stops 3 residues before it. CDR1 is DFQATT and CDR2 is SNEGSKA in the germline V gene (reference sequence). This CDR3 region has 14 residues. J lost 4 bases, V lost 1 base, and 2 bases had no gene match.

Points on this clone: The CDR3 is cut off 3 residues early in the read; its end comes from the germline J gene. V gene TRBV10-3 combines with J gene TRBJ2-4; unclear D gene. CDR1 ENHRY and CDR2 SYGVKD come from the germline V gene. Between the trimmed V and J ends, which lost 1 base and 0 bases, there was a span of 10 bases. The CDR3 sequence is 16 residues long. The CDR3 here is CAISELLVGAKNIQYF. Incomplete CDR3 DNA: TGTGCCATCAGTGAGTTGCTAGTTGGAGCCAAAAACATT.

In the case of this clone: The read terminates 3 residues ahead of where the CDR3 ends, so the germline J gene completes it. The chain recombines TRBV18 with TRBJ2-1; D not resolved. Per the germline V gene, CDR1 is KGHSH and CDR2 is LQKENI. Trimming left V 0 bases short and J 8 bases short, with 8 bases between. The CDR3 extends over 13 amino acids. The chain's CDR3 is CASSPPAAHEQFF. The covered CDR3 bases are TGTGCCAGCTCACCACCGGCCGCCCATGAG. Combining the CDR3 with reference TRBV18 and TRBJ2-1 gives the whole variable domain NAGVMQNPRHLVRRRGQEARLRCSPMKGHSHVYWYRQLPEEGLKFMVYLQKENIIDESGMPKERFSAEFPKEGPSILRIQQVVRGDSAAYFCASSPPAAHEQFFGPGTRLTVL.

Concerning this clone: The read finishes 3 residues shy of the CDR3 end, and the germline J gene is used to complete it. The chain recombines TRBV7-3 with TRBJ2-5, with 8 bases fitting TRBD1. CDR1 is SGHTA, CDR2 FQGTGA, per germline. The CDR3 consists of 15 residues. With V trimmed by 2 bases and J by 2 bases, 4 bases remained unmatched. CDR3 residues: CASSLQGARQETQYF. CDR3 DNA (partial): TGTGCCAGCAGCTTACAGGGGGCGCGTCAAGAGACC.

About this clone itself: Coverage ceases 3 residues before the CDR3 finishes, and the germline J gene fills in the end. The genes are TRBV7-2 and TRBJ2-7, with 7 nucleotides matching TRBD1. Germline V gene lookup returns CDR1 SGHTA and CDR2 FQGNSA. The CDR3 contains 14 residues. V lost 6 bases and J lost 2; bases outside the gene matches: 7. The chain's CDR3 is CASSRTTGAYEQYF. The sequenced CDR3 bases are TGTGCCAGCAGTCGAACAACAGGGGCCTACGAG.

Remarks on this clone: With the read ending 3 residues before the CDR3 end, the germline J gene is used to fill in that end. This chain links TRBV2 with TRBJ1-1; weak D call: TRBD1 (5 bases). Germline V gene lookup returns CDR1 SNHLY and CDR2 FYNNEI. The CDR3 length is 14 residues. V was shortened by 7 bases and J by 0 bases, with 12 bases between the two germline ends. Partial CDR3 DNA: TGTGCCAGCATGCGGAGGGGCCTGAACACTGAA. Protein: CASMRRGLNTE. The CDR3 in full is CASMRRGLNTEAFF.

Of note for this clone: Coverage ceases 3 residues before the CDR3 finishes, and the germline J gene fills in the end. The rearrangement links TRBV7-6 to TRBJ1-2; 7 bases line up with TRBD1. Germline assignment: CDR1 SGHVS and CDR2 FNYEAQ. CDR3 length equals 15 residues. This CDR3 is CASSLQGGLPYDYTF. The sequenced CDR3 bases are TGTGCCAGCAGCTTACAAGGGGGCCTCCCCTACGAC.

With respect to this clone: The CDR3 end lies 3 residues beyond the end of the read and is filled in from the germline J gene. The chain has TRBV5-1 and TRBJ2-7, with 10 bases identical to TRBD2. With 2 bases clipped from V and 2 bases from J, the junction kept 7 bases outside the gene matches. The CDR3 contains 16 residues. Per germline, CDR1 SGHRS and CDR2 YFSETQ. The CDR3 DNA, read in part, is TGCGCCAGCAGCTTCTCTAGCGGGGGCGTCGCCTACGAG. This codes for CASSFSSGGVAYE. From start to end, the CDR3 is CASSFSSGGVAYEQYF.

As regards this clone: The read ends 3 residues early relative to the CDR3; the germline J gene fills the gap. V gene TRBV3-1 (or the pseudogene TRBV3-2) combines with J gene TRBJ2-7; 9 bases line up with TRBD2. Trimming at V came to 2 bases and at J to 4 bases, leaving 6 bases not matched to a gene. There are 15 residues in the CDR3. The V gene's germline CDR1 is LGHDT and CDR2 YNNKEL (reference sequence). The CDR3 bases that were read are TGTGCCAGCAGCCAATCAGCGGGGGGAAGGTACGAG. Its translation is CASSQSAGGRYE. The CDR3 in its entirety is CASSQSAGGRYEQYF.

A remark on this clone: Coverage ceases 3 residues before the CDR3 finishes, and the germline J gene fills in the end. The chain links TRBV7-9 to TRBJ2-2; possibly TRBD1 for D (6 bases). The CDR3 is 14 residues long. CDR1 and CDR2 (germline): SEHNR, FQNEAQ (reference sequence). The CDR3 bases that were read are TGTGCCAGCACCAACAGCAGGGGCCGTGAAAAG. It translates to CASTNSRGREK. The CDR3 in full is CASTNSRGREKLFF.

CDR3 bases read: TGTGCCAGTAAGGTCCGGGACTACCCCAGCTCCTATAATTCACCC. Amino acids: CASKVRDYPSSYNSP. The full CDR3 protein reads CASKVRDYPSSYNSPLHF. This rearrangement joins TRBV19 to TRBJ1-6; D may be TRBD1 (5 bases). The observed sequence ends 3 residues before the CDR3 terminus, with the missing tail filled in from the germline J gene. Trimming stripped 7 bases from V and 0 bases from J, with 19 bases between. Germline CDR1 reads LNHDA; CDR2 reads SQIVND (reference sequence). The CDR3 is made up of 18 amino acids.

Incomplete CDR3 DNA: TGTGCCAGCAGTTTTTATCTGGGACTAGCGGGGACTAGCACAGATACG. This encodes CASSFYLGLAGTSTDT. The whole CDR3 reads CASSFYLGLAGTSTDTQYF. This chain links TRBV28 with TRBJ2-3, with TRBD2 matching over 13 bases. The read halts 3 residues ahead of the CDR3 end, with the missing end drawn from the germline J gene. The CDR3 length is 19 residues. With V trimmed by 3 bases and J by 0 bases, 9 bases remained unmatched. Per germline, CDR1 MDHEN and CDR2 SYDVKM.

For this clone: The missing CDR3 end, 3 residues past where the read stops, is filled in from the germline J gene. The chain recombines TRBV5-5 with TRBJ2-5; D call uncertain. The CDR3 runs to 13 residues. CDR1 is SGHKS and CDR2 is YYEKEE in the germline V gene (reference sequence). The V gene lost 2 bases and the J gene lost 0 bases, with 5 bases spanning the gap. Partial CDR3 DNA: TGTGCCAGCAGCTTTACAGACCAAGAGACC. Protein sequence: CASSFTDQET. The full CDR3 sequence reads CASSFTDQETQYF.

Regarding this clone: Read coverage stops 3 residues before the CDR3 terminus; the germline J gene supplies the remainder. The chain is built from TRBV29-1 and TRBJ2-3; 8 nucleotides align to TRBD2. J lost 6 bases, V lost 3 bases, and 8 bases had no gene match. The CDR3 loop spans 14 amino acids. CDR1 SQVTM and CDR2 ANQGSEA come from the germline V gene. CDR3 bases read: TGCAGCGTTGAGTTTAGCGGGAAAGGTGATACG. It translates to CSVEFSGKGDT. The complete CDR3 reads CSVEFSGKGDTQYF.

A word on this clone: From the germline J gene comes the end of the CDR3, since the read stops 3 residues before it. The V and J genes are TRBV19 and TRBJ2-7; possibly TRBD1 for D (6 bases). This CDR3 has 14 residues. The germline V and J ends were trimmed by 6 bases and 0 bases, with 12 bases remaining between them. Germline V lookup: CDR1 LNHDA, CDR2 SQIVND (reference sequence). The DNA read from the CDR3 is TGTGCCAGTAGCCCTCGACAGGCCTCCTACGAG. Translated, it gives CASSPRQASYE. The complete CDR3 reads CASSPRQASYEQYF.

Regarding this clone: The sequence runs out 3 residues before the end of the CDR3; the remainder is reconstructed from the germline J gene. V usage is TRBV7-2 and J usage is TRBJ1-2; no clear D. The CDR3 is 12 amino acids. The germline CDR1 and CDR2 sequences are SGHTA and FQGNSA. CDR3 loop: CASSFPPQGYTF. CDR3 bases read: TGTGCCAGCAGCTTTCCCCCGCAGGGC.

Comments on this clone: The read terminates 3 residues before the CDR3 end, so the remaining end is supplied by the germline J gene. The genes are TRBV5-1 and TRBJ1-4; D is uncertain. CDR1 SGHRS and CDR2 YFSETQ come from the germline V gene. Trimming removed 0 bases from V and 10 bases from J, with 13 bases in between. This CDR3 is built from 14 residues. The sequenced CDR3 bases are TGCGCCAGCAGCTTGGACTCCATTACTGGAAAA. Translated, it gives CASSLDSITGK. The full CDR3 protein is CASSLDSITGKLFF. The full variable domain, with the rest looked up from reference TRBV5-1 and TRBJ1-4, is KAGVTQTPRYLIKTRGQQVTLSCSPISGHRSVSWYQQTPGQGLQFLFEYFSETQRNKGNFPGRFSGRQFSNSRSEMNVSTLELGDSALYLCASSLDSITGKLFFGSGTQLSVL.

By frequency, this clone registers medium-sized. The read ends 3 residues early relative to the CDR3; the germline J gene fills the gap. The sample contains more than one DNA sequence encoding this CDR3. The V call is TRBV14, the J call TRBJ1-1; TRBD1 matches 7 bases. Germline V gene lookup returns CDR1 SGHDN and CDR2 FVKESK. The CDR3 is 15 residues long. Losses at the gene ends were 3 bases for V and 1 base for J; bases not matched to a gene: 5. CDR3 sequence: CASSHTTGWNTEAFF. The part of the CDR3 DNA that was read is TGTGCCAGCAGCCATACGACAGGGTGGAACACTGAA.

Points on this clone: The read falls 3 residues short of the CDR3 end, and the missing part is taken from the germline J gene. V gene TRBV14 combines with J gene TRBJ2-1; possibly TRBD2 for D (5 bases). The V gene's germline CDR1 is SGHDN and CDR2 FVKESK. V lost 5 bases, J lost 5 bases, and 13 bases lay in between. The CDR3 is 14 amino acids. The CDR3 bases that were read are TGTGCCAGCAGCTTGAGCGGTCCCCACAATGAG. Protein sequence: CASSLSGPHNE. The entire CDR3 is CASSLSGPHNEQFF. Looking up the rest from reference TRBV14 and TRBJ2-1 gives the full variable domain: EAGVTQFPSHSVIEKGQTVTLRCDPISGHDNLYWYRRVMGKEIKFLLHFVKESKQDESGMPNNRFLAERTGGTYSTLKVQPAELEDSGVYFCASSLSGPHNEQFFGPGTRLTVL.

Details on this clone: The read finishes 3 residues shy of the CDR3 end, and the germline J gene is used to complete it. The genes are TRBV19 and TRBJ1-2; no clear D gene. This CDR3 is 13 amino acids long. The V gene's germline CDR1 is LNHDA and CDR2 SQIVND (reference sequence). CDR3 sequence: CASSRLAGDTYTF. The CDR3 bases that were read are TGTGCCAGTAGTAGACTAGCTGGAGATACC. Looking up the rest from reference TRBV19 and TRBJ1-2 gives the full variable domain: DGGITQSPKYLFRKEGQNVTLSCEQNLNHDAMYWYRQDPGQGLRLIYYSQIVNDFQKGDIAEGYSVSREKKESFPLTVTSAQKNPTAFYLCASSRLAGDTYTFGSGTRLTVV.

The sequenced CDR3 bases are TGCAGTGCTAGGCTCATGAGAGGGACTAGCACAGATACG. Encoded protein: CSARLMRGTSTDT. The entire CDR3 protein reads CSARLMRGTSTDTQYF. The chain is built from TRBV20-1 and TRBJ2-3; weak D call: TRBD2 (6 bases). The read gets to within 3 residues of the CDR3 end, and the germline J gene fills in the rest. Germline CDR1 reads DFQATT; CDR2 reads SNEGSKA (reference sequence). The CDR3 has 16 amino acids. V was shortened by 3 bases and J by 0 bases, with 16 bases between the two germline ends.

Remarks on this clone: The CDR3 goes on 3 residues after the read ends, and that part is filled in from the germline J gene. This sequence joins TRBV4-2 and TRBJ1-4; the match to TRBD1 covers 9 bases. The junction had 15 bases not matched to a gene; V was cut back by 4 bases and J by 0 bases. CDR3 size: 20 residues. Germline V gene lookup returns CDR1 LGHNA and CDR2 YNFKEQ. CDR3 in amino acids: CASSLNRGPGRGPTNEKLFF. CDR3 DNA (partial): TGTGCCAGCAGCCTGAACAGGGGGCCGGGGAGGGGCCCAACTAATGAAAAA.

Regarding this clone: The CDR3 is cut off 3 residues early in the read; its end comes from the germline J gene. This sequence joins TRBV23-1 and TRBJ2-3; 8 nucleotides line up with TRBD2. TRBV23-1 carries the ORF label, with uncertain function. The CDR3 covers 14 residues. This CDR3 is CASSREGSNQPQYF. Incomplete CDR3 DNA: TGCGCCAGTAGCCGGGAGGGGAGCAATCAGCCG.

Details on this clone: Sequencing ends 3 residues short of the CDR3 end; the germline J gene provides the rest. J is TRBJ2-3 and V is TRBV7-6; D remains unclear. This CDR3 contains 11 residues. The germline gives CDR1 SGHVS, CDR2 FNYEAQ. CDR3 DNA (partial): TGTGCCAGCAGTCAACAAGAGACG. Its protein product is CASSQQET. The entire CDR3 protein reads CASSQQETQYF. The full variable domain, rest sourced from reference TRBV7-6 and TRBJ2-3, is GAGVSQSPRYKVTKRGQDVALRCDPISGHVSLYWYRQALGQGPEFLTYFNYEAQQDKSGLPNDRFSAERPEGSISTLTIQRTEQRDSAMYRCASSQQETQYFGPGTRLTVL.

As concerns this clone: The read falls 3 residues short of the CDR3 end, and the missing part is taken from the germline J gene. The chain combines TRBV7-9 with TRBJ2-5; 7 nucleotides align to TRBD1. V lost 5 bases and J lost 1; bases outside the gene matches: 1. The CDR3 loop spans 13 amino acids. Germline assignment: CDR1 SEHNR and CDR2 FQNEAQ (reference sequence). The part of the CDR3 DNA that was read is TGTGCCAGCAGCGACAGGGCCCAAGAGACC. As protein: CASSDRAQET. The entire CDR3 protein is CASSDRAQETQYF.

On this clone itself: The germline gene is not matched at one end of the junction; a read error may be the cause. This specimen includes other DNA sequences encoding the same CDR3. The CDR3 spells CASSDYTGSLGNTIYF. CDR3 bases read: TGTGCCAGCAGTGATTATACAGGTTCTCTTGGAAACACT. The rearrangement links TRBV2 to TRBJ1-3; possible D gene TRBD1, 5 bases. With the read ending 3 residues before the CDR3 end, the germline J gene is used to fill in that end. Germline V gene lookup returns CDR1 SNHLY and CDR2 FYNNEI. The CDR3 runs to 16 residues.

For this clone: The read stops 3 residues short of the end of the CDR3; the missing end is completed from the germline J gene. V gene TRBV11-2 combines with J gene TRBJ2-2, with 11 bases matching TRBD2. CDR1 is SGHAT, CDR2 FQNNGV, per germline. After removal of 4 bases from V and 4 bases from J, the junction contained 2 bases not matched to a gene. CDR3 size: 15 residues. The CDR3 spells CASSYSGGATGELFF. Incomplete CDR3 DNA: TGTGCCAGCAGCTATAGCGGGGGGGCCACCGGGGAG.

As regards this clone: The read terminates 3 residues before the CDR3 end, so the remaining end is supplied by the germline J gene. The chain carries TRBV6-2 or TRBV6-3 and TRBJ2-7; TRBD1 matches at 8 bases. The germline gives CDR1 MNHEY, CDR2 SVGEGT. This CDR3 contains 16 residues. After removal of 2 bases from V and 2 bases from J, the junction contained 8 bases not matched to a gene. This CDR3 is CASSYTPGQVAYEQYF. The part of the CDR3 DNA that was read is TGTGCCAGCAGTTACACACCGGGACAGGTGGCCTACGAG.